The entry below gives a single T cell receptor (beta chain) sequence along with its context. Germline trimming cut 7 bases from V and 3 bases from J; bases unmatched to any gene: 6. Germline V gene data show CDR1 as MDHEN and CDR2 as SYDVKM. CDR3 size: 15 residues. As processed by the authors: Amplified reference gene primers provided the basis for estimating nucleated cell counts. Using immunoSEQ multiplex PCR, the repertoire was profiled, and TCRdb retains in-frame clones only, with some absent. Clone size and the V and J calls come from that table; the DNA yielded D and trimming. This table has fewer than 300,000 clones, about 80% appearing once. The data were obtained in a study of blood T cell repertoires in COVID-19. Overall study context: COVID-19 samples, acute and convalescent, were from the United States, Italy and Spain. T cells, B-cell-depleted T cells, or PBMCs supplied cDNA or gDNA.

Seattle participants joined during active infection and were tracked over time. The sequence was obtained from a person aged 65-85 years with COVID-19, enrolled during active disease. This chain links TRBV28 with TRBJ2-1; 10 positions agree with TRBD2. Sequenced input: peripheral blood. CDR3 loop: CASIIAGGNYNEQFF. CDR3 nucleotide sequence: TGTGCCAGCATTATAGCGGGGGGAAACTACAATGAGCAGTTCTTC. Full variable domain (rest looked up from reference TRBV28 and TRBJ2-1): DVKVTQSSRYLVKRTGEKVFLECVQDMDHENMFWYRQDPGLGLRLIYFSYDVKMKEKGDIPEGYSVSREKKERFSLILESASTNQTSMYLCASIIAGGNYNEQFFGPGTRLTVL.